A selection of T cell receptor beta chains follows, all from one sample in a study of shared clonotypes between healthy human individuals. Libraries were prepared by immunoSEQ multiplex PCR; TCRdb keeps only in-frame clonotypes and omits some of them. The sample includes more than 2 million clones, almost 96% of them seen just once. Sequenced: naive CD4+ T cells sorted from blood. All receptors come from a man aged 18 to 29 in good health. The CDR3 runs from the conserved cysteine through the conserved F or W. Each record gives: CDR3 length, J gene, D gene, V gene, CDR3 DNA, CDR3 protein. The D gene is left open where the match is weak.

16 TRBJ2-2 - TRBV6-5 TGTGCCAGCAGTTACTTTTGGACAGTTCCGATGGGGGAGCTGTTTTTT CASSYFWTVPMGELFF
11 TRBJ1-2 TRBD1 TRBV28 TGTGCCACTTGGACAGGGGAAGGCTACACCTTC CATWTGEGYTF
14 TRBJ1-6 - TRBV7-9 TGTGCCAGCAGCTTCCCGGGGGATAATTCACCCCTCCACTTT CASSFPGDNSPLHF
15 TRBJ1-5 - TRBV7-2 TGTGCCAGCAGCTTAGAAGGCAGGGCCCTATCGCCCCAGCATTTT CASSLEGRALSPQHF
14 TRBJ1-1 - TRBV7-9 TGTGCCAGCAGCCCTTCGCGGCAGGCCAATGAAGCTTTCTTT CASSPSRQANEAFF
14 TRBJ2-7 TRBD2 TRBV19 TGTGCCAGTAGTATGGGGACTAGCGTCTACGAGCAGTACTTC CASSMGTSVYEQYF
13 TRBJ2-1 TRBD2 TRBV30 TGTGCCTGGATGCGCGGGGGCTACAATGAGCAGTTCTTC CAWMRGGYNEQFF
15 TRBJ1-2 TRBD1 TRBV5-4 TGTGCCAGCAGCCAGACAGGGCGAGCTAACTATGGCTACACCTTC CASSQTGRANYGYTF
17 TRBJ2-2 - TRBV5-4 TGTGCCAGCAGCTTGGAAGCTAGCGCAACCATGACCGGGGAGCTGTTTTTT CASSLEASATMTGELFF
14 TRBJ1-1 - TRBV5-6 TGTGCCAGCAGCTTCGGACGGTTGAACACTGAAGCTTTCTTT CASSFGRLNTEAFF
14 TRBJ1-1 - TRBV11-2 TGTGCCAGCAGCTCAACCGGGAGGAACACTGAAGCTTTCTTT CASSSTGRNTEAFF
14 TRBJ1-6 - TRBV30 TGTGCCTGGAGTTCTGTACAGGGCGGTTCACCCCTCCACTTT CAWSSVQGGSPLHF
11 TRBJ1-4 - TRBV7-8 TGTGCCAGCAGCTCTTTTGAAAAACTGTTTTTT CASSSFEKLFF
17 TRBJ2-7 TRBD1 TRBV27 TGTGCCAGCAGTCGGACCTCCGGGACAGGGTTTCACTACGAGCAGTACTTC CASSRTSGTGFHYEQYF
15 TRBJ2-2 - TRBV10-3 TGTGCCATCAGTGAAGGAGGGAAGAACACCGGGGAGCTGTTTTTT CAISEGGKNTGELFF
14 TRBJ2-7 TRBD2 TRBV10-3 TGTGCCATCAGTGATATAGCGGGAACCTACGAGCAGTACTTC CAISDIAGTYEQYF
12 TRBJ2-3 - TRBV5-5 TGTGCCAGCAGCTTGGTGGGAGGTACGCAGTATTTT CASSLVGGTQYF